This TCR beta chain was captured by sequencing in a study of immune evolution from preneoplasia to lung adenocarcinoma. The junction had 8 bases not matched to a gene; V was cut back by 4 bases and J by 9 bases. CDR3 size: 14 residues. Germline values: CDR1 SQVTM, CDR2 ANQGSEA. Sequencing was performed with immunoSEQ multiplex PCR; in TCRdb, only in-frame clones are kept and a portion is missing. Here the sample spans over 3,500 clones, about three quarters being singletons. On this clone itself: Antigen unknown.

Overall study findings and caveats: Top clone share appeared to fall from AAH through AIS, MIA, adenocarcinoma.

The chain combines TRBV29-1 with TRBJ2-1, with 11 bases matching TRBD2. The sequencing input was FFPE minimally invasive lung adenocarcinoma tissue. The TCR sequence derives from a person aged 55 to 79 with lung adenocarcinoma. The CDR3 is CSVATSGSMGEQFF. The DNA for the CDR3 is TGCAGCGTTGCCACTAGCGGGAGTATGGGTGAGCAGTTCTTC.